This entry describes one TCR beta chain. Its antigen remains unidentified. One end of the junction does not line up with germline, which may come from a read error. This entry comes from a study of beta chain features in type 1 diabetes. Overall study context: Regarding age, gender and cell yields, patients proved similar to healthy donors. Study-wide results and limits: Moderate but significant shortening of TCRB CDR3s was recorded in all four CD4+ subsets from Type 1 diabetes patients.

This CDR3 is built from 14 residues. The germline V gene has CDR1 ENHRY and CDR2 SYGVKD. Every bit of the isolated RNA underwent reverse transcription, so sequencing read expressed TCRB transcripts. The assay was immunoSEQ multiplex PCR, and TCRdb's table has in-frame clones only and misses some. The sample includes roughly 400,000 clones, over 9% of them seen just once. One heparinised draw, averaging about 110 mL, was taken per donor. Based on CD45RO/CCR7/CD25/CD127/CD95/CD27, CD4+ regulatory, stem cell-like memory, naive and central memory cells were sorted. The sequence was obtained from a man aged 30 to 39 with type 1 diabetes. Specimen: central memory CD4+ T cells from blood. This sequence joins TRBV10-3 and TRBJ1-2; TRBD1 might be the D (5 bases). CDR3 nucleotides: TGTGCCAGCAGTTACGCAGGGATGGATTATGGCTACACCTTC. Translated, it gives CASSYAGMDYGYTF.